The clone carrying this T cell receptor beta chain was observed many times. Its antigen remains unidentified. This sample was included in a study of early T cells in non-severe SARS-CoV-2 infection. Study summary: The study sequenced bulk RNA from unsorted whole blood, with chains unpaired.

Study outcomes and limitations: Private and CD4 specificities were missed by VDJdb matching, skewed to anti-spike CD8.

Unique molecular identifiers tagged individual cDNA molecules. TCRdb redid the calling of the 5' RACE reads with MiXCR, one entry per CDR3 protein. The data contain tens of thousands of distinct CDR3 sequences, less than 6% of them singletons. Germline lookup yields CDR1 MDHEN and CDR2 SYDVKM. Trimming pared 2 bases from V and 2 bases from J, leaving 13 bases between. The length of the CDR3 is 16 residues. This TCR derives from an adult who was a healthcare worker with PCR-confirmed SARS-CoV-2 infection or an uninfected control (not recorded which). The sample consisted of whole blood, taken at baseline. The chain recombines TRBV28 with TRBJ1-3; D may be TRBD1 (6 bases). The CDR3 DNA sequence: TGTGCCAGCAGTTTACTCAGGGGAGATCCTGGAAACACCATATATTTT. This encodes CASSLLRGDPGNTIYF.